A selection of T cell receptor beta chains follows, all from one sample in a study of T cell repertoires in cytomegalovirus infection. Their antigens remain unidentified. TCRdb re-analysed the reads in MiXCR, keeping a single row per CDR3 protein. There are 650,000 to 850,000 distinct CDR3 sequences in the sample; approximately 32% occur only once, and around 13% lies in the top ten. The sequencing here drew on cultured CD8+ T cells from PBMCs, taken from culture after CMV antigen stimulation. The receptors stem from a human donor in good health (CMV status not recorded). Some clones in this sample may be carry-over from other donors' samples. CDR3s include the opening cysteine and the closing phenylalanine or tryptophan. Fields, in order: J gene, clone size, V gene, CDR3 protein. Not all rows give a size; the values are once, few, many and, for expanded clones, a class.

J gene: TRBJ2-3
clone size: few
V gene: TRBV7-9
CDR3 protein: CASSLQDSTDTQYF

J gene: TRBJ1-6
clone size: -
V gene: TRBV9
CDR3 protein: CASSVDVRGGSPLHF

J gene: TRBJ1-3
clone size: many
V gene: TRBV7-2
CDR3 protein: CASSLGVGGGNTIYF

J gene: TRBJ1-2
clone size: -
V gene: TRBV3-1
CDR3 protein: CASSQTIGDSTNYGYTF

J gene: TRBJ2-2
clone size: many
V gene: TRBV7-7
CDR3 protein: CASSLSTTGELFF

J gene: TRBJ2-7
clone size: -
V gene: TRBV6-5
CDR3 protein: CASSLANRGGEQYF

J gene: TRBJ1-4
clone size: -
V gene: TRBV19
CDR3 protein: CVSTAGLTLIEKLFF

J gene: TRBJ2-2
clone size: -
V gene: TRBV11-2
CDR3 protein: CASSPDSDTGELFF

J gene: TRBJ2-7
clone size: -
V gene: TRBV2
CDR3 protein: CASSRATEQYF

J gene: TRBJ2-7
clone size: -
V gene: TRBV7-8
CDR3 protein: CASSLGRSDPYEQYF

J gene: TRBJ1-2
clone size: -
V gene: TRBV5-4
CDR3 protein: CASSRDVEAADTF

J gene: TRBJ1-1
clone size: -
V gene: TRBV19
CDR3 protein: CASSTGTGGPNTEAFF

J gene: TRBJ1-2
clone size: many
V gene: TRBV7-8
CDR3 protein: CASSLEKQGIDYGYTF

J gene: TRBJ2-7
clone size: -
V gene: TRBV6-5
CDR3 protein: CASSYGGSDYEQYF

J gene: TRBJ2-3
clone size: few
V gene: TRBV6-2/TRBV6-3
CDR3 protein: CASIYGGDREVDTQYF

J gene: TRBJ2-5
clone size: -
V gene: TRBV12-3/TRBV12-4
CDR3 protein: CASNLDREETQYF

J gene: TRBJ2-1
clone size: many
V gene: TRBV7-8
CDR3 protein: CASSPSGTSDYNEQFF

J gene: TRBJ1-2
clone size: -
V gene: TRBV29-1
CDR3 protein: CSVVWGYGYTF

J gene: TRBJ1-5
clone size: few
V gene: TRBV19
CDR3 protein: CASSIDPRAYNQPQHF

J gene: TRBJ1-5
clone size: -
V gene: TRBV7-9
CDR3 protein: CASSPPRRGKEPQHF

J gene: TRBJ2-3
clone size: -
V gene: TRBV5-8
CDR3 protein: CASSLVLAVTGTQYF

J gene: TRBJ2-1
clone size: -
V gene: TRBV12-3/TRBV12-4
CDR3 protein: CASTRTGPNEQFF

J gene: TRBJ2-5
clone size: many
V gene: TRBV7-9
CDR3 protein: CASSMTGLEETQYF

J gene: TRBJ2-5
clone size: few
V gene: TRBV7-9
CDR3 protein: CASSSRLEHQETQYF

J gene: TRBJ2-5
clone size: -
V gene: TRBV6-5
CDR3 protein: CASTRGGGRKETQYF

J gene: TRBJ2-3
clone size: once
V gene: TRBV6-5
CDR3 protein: CASSYLASGGTDTQYF

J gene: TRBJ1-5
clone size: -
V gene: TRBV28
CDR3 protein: CASSFLYLGEVGGNQPQHF

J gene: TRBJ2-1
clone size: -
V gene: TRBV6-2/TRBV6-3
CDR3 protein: CASSYSIPRDSSYNEQFF

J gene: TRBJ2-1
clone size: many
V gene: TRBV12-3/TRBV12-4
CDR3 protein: CASSSRQGRVSYNEQFF

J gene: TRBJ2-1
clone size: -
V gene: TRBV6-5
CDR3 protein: CASSRGQGRNEQFF

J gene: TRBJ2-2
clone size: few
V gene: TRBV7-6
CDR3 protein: CASSSHGLTGELFF

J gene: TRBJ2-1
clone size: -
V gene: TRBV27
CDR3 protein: CASSWDGNNEQFF

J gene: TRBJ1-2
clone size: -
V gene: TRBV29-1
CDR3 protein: CSVEDLGREGGGIYGYTF

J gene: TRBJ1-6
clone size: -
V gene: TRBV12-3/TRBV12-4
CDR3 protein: CASSQRGGSYNSPLHF

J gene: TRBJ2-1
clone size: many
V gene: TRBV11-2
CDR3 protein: CASSLKAREQFF

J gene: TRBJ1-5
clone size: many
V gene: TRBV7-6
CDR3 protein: CASSLTDTSQPQHF

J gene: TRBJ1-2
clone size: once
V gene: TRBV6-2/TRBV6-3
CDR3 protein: CASRDRGLNVYGYTF